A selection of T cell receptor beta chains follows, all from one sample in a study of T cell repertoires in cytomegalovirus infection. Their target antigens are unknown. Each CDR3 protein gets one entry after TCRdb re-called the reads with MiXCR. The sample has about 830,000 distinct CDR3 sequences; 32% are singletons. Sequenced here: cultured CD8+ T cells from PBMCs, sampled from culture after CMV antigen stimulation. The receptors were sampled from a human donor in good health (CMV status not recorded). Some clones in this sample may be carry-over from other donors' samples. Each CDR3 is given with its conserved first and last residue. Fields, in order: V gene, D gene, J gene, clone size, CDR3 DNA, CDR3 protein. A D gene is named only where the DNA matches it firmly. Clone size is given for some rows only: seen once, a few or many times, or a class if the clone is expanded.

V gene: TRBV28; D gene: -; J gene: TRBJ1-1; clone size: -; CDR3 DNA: TGTGCCAGCAGTCATGGGACATGGACTGAAGCTTTCTTT; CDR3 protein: CASSHGTWTEAFF
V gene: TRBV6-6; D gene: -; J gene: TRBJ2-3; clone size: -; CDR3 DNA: TGTGCCAGCAGTTATCGTTCAGATACGCAGTATTTT; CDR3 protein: CASSYRSDTQYF
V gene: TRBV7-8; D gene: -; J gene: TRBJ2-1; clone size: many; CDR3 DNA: TGTGCCAGCAGCGATCCAATTAGCGACCTAACCTACAATGAGCAGTTCTTC; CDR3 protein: CASSDPISDLTYNEQFF
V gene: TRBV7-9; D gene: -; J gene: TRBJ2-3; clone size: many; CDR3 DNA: TGTGCCAGCAGCTCACTGGACTCGACAGATACGCAGTATTTT; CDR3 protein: CASSSLDSTDTQYF
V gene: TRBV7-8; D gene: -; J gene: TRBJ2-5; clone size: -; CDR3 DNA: TGTACCAGCAGTAGGGACTTACAAGAGACCCAGTACTTC; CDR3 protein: CTSSRDLQETQYF
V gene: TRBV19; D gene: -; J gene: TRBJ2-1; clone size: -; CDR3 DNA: TGTGCCAGTAGTATAGGGGAGCCTTCCTACAATGAGCAGTTCTTC; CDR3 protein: CASSIGEPSYNEQFF
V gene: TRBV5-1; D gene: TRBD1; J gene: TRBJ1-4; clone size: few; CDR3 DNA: TGCGCCAGCAGCTTGAGATCCGGGACAGGGGGCCCAACTAATGAAAAACTGTTTTTT; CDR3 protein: CASSLRSGTGGPTNEKLFF
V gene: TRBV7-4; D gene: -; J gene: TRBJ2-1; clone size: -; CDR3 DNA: TGTGCCAGCAGCTTAGAGGGGATCTACAGTGAGCAGTTCTTC; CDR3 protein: CASSLEGIYSEQFF
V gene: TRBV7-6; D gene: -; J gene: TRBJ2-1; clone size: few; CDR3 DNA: TGTGCCAGCAGCTTAGAATACAATGTAGAGCAGTTCTTC; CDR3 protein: CASSLEYNVEQFF
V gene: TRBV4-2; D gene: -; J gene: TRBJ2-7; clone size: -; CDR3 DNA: TGTGCCAGCAGCCAAGATGGAAATGGACAGAACTACGAGCAGTACTTC; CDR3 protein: CASSQDGNGQNYEQYF
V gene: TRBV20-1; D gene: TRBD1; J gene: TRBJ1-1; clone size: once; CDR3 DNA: TGCAGTGCTCAGGACAGGGAGAACACTGAAGCTTTCTTT; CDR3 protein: CSAQDRENTEAFF
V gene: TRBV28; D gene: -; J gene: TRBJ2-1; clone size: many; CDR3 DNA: TGTGCCAGCAGTTATACAGATTACAATGAGCAGTTCTTC; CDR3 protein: CASSYTDYNEQFF
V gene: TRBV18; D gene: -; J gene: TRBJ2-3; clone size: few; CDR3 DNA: TGTGCCAGCTCTAGCGGCAACCCGACTAGCACAGATACGCAGTATTTT; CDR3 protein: CASSSGNPTSTDTQYF
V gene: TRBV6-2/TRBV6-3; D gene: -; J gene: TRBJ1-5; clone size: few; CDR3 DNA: TGTGCCAGCAGTTACGGAGGACGGCACAATCAGCCCCAGCATTTT; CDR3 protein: CASSYGGRHNQPQHF
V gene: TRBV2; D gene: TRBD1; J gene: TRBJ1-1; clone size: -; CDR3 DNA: TGTGCCAGCACCGCAGGGGGCAGCAGAAACACTGAAGCTTTCTTT; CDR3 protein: CASTAGGSRNTEAFF
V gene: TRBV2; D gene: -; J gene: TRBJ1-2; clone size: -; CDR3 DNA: TGTGCCAGCAGTGAAAGGAGGTCGGGGGACATCGATGGCTACACCTTC; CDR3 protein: CASSERRSGDIDGYTF
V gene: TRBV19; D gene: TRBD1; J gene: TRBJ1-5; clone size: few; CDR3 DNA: TGTGCCAGTAAAACTACGGACAGGGGAAGCAATCAGCCCCAGCATTTT; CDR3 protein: CASKTTDRGSNQPQHF
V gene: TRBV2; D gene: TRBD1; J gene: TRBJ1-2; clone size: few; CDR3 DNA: TGTGCCAGCCTATTGGACAGGAGGGGCTACACCTTC; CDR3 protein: CASLLDRRGYTF
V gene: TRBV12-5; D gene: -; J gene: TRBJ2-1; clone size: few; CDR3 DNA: TGTGCTAGTGGCCGAGGGGGGGGAAACAATGAGCAGTTCTTC; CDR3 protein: CASGRGGGNNEQFF
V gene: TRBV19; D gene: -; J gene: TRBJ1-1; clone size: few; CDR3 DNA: TGTGCCAGTAGTATAGATTTAGGTGGGAACACTGAAGCTTTCTTT; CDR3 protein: CASSIDLGGNTEAFF
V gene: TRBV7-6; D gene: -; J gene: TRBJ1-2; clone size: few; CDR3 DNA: TGTGCCAGCAGCTTAAAGGCGGACTATGGCTACACCTTC; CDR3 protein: CASSLKADYGYTF
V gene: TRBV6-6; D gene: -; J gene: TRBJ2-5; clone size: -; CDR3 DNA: TGTGCCAGCAGTTCCTTGGGCTTTCGGGAGACCCAGTACTTC; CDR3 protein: CASSSLGFRETQYF
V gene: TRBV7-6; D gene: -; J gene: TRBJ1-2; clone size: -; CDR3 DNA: TGTGCCAGCAGCCCGCACAGAACCTATGGCTACACCTTC; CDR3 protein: CASSPHRTYGYTF
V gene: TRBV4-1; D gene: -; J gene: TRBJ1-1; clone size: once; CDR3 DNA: TGCGCCAGCAGCCGTAGTCCATCCACTGAAGCTTTCTTT; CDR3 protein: CASSRSPSTEAFF
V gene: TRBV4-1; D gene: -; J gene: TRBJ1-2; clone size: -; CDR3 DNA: TGCGCCAGCAGCGGCGGGGGGACGGGAGAGGGCTACACCTTC; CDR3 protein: CASSGGGTGEGYTF
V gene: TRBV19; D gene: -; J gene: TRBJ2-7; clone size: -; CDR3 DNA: TGTGCCAGTAATCCGGGACTTTCCTACGAGCAGTACTTC; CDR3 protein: CASNPGLSYEQYF
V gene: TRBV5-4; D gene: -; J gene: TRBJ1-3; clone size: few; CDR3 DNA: TGTGCCAGCAGCTTGGATCAGGCAAACTCTGGAAACACCATATATTTT; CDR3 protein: CASSLDQANSGNTIYF
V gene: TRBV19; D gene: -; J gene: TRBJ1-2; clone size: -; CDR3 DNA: TGTGCCAGTATCTACGATCGGGGCTACACCTTC; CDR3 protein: CASIYDRGYTF
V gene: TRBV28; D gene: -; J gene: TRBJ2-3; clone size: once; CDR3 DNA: TGTGCCAGCAGTTTGTGGGGTGTTCAGAAAGATACGCAGTATTTT; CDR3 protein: CASSLWGVQKDTQYF
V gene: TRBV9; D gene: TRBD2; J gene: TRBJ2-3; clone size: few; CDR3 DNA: TGTGCCAGCAGCGAAGCGGGGGGGCCGACAGATACGCAGTATTTT; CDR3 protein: CASSEAGGPTDTQYF
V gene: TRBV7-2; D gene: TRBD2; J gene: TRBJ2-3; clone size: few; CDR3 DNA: TGTGCCAGCAGCTTTACTGGCGGGGGACTGAGCACAGATACGCAGTATTTT; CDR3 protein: CASSFTGGGLSTDTQYF
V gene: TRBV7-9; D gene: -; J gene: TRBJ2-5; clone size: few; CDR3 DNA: TGTGCCAGCAGCTTACTAGACGGGACTGGAGAACAAGAGACCCAGTACTTC; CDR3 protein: CASSLLDGTGEQETQYF
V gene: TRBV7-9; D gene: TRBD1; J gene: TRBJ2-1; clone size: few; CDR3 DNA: TGTGCCAGCAGCTTATCCCCCCAGGGGGTCTACAATGAGCAGTTCTTC; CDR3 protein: CASSLSPQGVYNEQFF
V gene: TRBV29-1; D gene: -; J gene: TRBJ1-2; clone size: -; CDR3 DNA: TGCAGCGTTGAAAAGGGTTCTATTACGGACTATGGCTACACCTTC; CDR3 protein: CSVEKGSITDYGYTF
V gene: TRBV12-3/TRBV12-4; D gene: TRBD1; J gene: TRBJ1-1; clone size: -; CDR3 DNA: TGTGCCAGCAGCCACCGGGACAGGGGGGGGACTGAAGCTTTCTTT; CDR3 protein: CASSHRDRGGTEAFF
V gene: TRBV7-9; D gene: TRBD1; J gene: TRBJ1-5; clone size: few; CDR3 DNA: TGTGCCAGCAGCACGGACAGGGCGGAACAGCCCCAGCATTTT; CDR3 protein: CASSTDRAEQPQHF
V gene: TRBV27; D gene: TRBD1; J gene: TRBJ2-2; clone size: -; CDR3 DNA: TGTGCCAGCAGTCCGTGGACAGGGGCGTTGTCGCACACCGGGGAGCTGTTTTTT; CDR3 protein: CASSPWTGALSHTGELFF
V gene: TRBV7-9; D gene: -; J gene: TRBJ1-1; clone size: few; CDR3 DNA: TGTGCCAGCAGCTTCCTGGACGGATCGAACACTGAAGCTTTCTTT; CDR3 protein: CASSFLDGSNTEAFF
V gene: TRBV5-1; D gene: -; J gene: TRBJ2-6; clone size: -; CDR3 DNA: TGCGCCAGCAGCCCAGTCGTGAACTCTGGGGCCAACGTCCTGACTTTC; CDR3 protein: CASSPVVNSGANVLTF
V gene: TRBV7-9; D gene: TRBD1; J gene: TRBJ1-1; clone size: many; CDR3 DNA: TGTGCCAGCAGCACAAATCGACAGGGGAGTAGATTCACTGAAGCTTTCTTT; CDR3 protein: CASSTNRQGSRFTEAFF
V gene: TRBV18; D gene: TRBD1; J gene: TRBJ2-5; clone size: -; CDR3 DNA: TGTGCCAGCTCACACCCGACAGGGCGGCAGGAAGAGACCCAGTACTTC; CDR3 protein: CASSHPTGRQEETQYF
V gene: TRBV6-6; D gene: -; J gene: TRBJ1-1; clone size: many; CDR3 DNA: TGTGCCAGCAAAGTCCCGGGACAATGGGCCGAAGCTTTCTTT; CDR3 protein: CASKVPGQWAEAFF
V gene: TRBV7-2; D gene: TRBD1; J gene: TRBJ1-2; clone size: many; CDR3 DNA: TGTGCCAGCAGCTTCCGGGACAGGGATTATGGCTACACCTTC; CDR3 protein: CASSFRDRDYGYTF
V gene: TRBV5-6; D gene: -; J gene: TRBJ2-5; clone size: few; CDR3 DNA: TGTGCCAGCAGTCCAAAGGGCAGGACAGCGGCCCTCGGGCAAGAGACCCAGTACTTC; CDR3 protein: CASSPKGRTAALGQETQYF